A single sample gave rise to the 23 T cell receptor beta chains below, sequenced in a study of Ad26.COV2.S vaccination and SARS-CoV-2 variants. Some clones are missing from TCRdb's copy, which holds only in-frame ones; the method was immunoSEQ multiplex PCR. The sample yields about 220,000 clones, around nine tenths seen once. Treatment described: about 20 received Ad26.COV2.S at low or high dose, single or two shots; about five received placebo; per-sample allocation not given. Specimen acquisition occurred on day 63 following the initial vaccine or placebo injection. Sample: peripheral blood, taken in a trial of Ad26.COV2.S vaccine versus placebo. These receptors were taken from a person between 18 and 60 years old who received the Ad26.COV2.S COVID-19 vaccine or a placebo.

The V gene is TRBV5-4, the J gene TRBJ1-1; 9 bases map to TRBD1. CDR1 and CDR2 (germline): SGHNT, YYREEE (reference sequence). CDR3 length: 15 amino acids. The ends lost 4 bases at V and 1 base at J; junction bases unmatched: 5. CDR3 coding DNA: TGTGCCAGCAGCCCGGGACAGGGTCGGAACACTGAAGCTTTCTTT. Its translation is CASSPGQGRNTEAFF.

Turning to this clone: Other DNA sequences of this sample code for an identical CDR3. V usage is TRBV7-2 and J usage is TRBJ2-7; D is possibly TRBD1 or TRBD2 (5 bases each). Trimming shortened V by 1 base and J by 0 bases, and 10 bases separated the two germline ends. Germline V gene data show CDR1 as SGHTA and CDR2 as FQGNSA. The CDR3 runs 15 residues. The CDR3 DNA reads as TGTGCCAGCAGCTTAGGGGGCGGAGGCTCCTACGAGCAGTACTTC. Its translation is CASSLGGGGSYEQYF.

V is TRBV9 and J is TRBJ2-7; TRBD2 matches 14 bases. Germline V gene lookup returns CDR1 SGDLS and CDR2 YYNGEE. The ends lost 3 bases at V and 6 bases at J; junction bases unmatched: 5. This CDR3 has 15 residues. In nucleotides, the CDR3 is TGTGCCAGCAGCGGGGGACTAGCGGGAGAAGGCGAGCAGTACTTC. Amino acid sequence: CASSGGLAGEGEQYF. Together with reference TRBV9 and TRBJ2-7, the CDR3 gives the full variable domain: DSGVTQTPKHLITATGQRVTLRCSPRSGDLSVYWYQQSLDQGLQFLIQYYNGEERAKGNILERFSAQQFPDLHSELNLSSLELGDSALYFCASSGGLAGEGEQYFGPGTRLTVT.

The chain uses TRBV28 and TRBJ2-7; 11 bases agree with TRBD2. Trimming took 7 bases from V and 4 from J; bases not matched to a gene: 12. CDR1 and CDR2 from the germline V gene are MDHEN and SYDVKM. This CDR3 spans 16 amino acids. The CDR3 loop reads CASNEILAGVRYEQYF. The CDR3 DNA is TGTGCCAGCAATGAAATACTAGCGGGAGTCAGATACGAGCAGTACTTC. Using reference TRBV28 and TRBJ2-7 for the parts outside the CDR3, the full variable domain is DVKVTQSSRYLVKRTGEKVFLECVQDMDHENMFWYRQDPGLGLRLIYFSYDVKMKEKGDIPEGYSVSREKKERFSLILESASTNQTSMYLCASNEILAGVRYEQYFGPGTRLTVT.

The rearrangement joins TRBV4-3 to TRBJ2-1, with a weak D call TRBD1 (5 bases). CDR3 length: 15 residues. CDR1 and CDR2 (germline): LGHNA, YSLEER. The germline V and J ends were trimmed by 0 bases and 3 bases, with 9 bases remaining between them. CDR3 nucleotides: TGCGCCAGCAGCCAAGATAGGGGTAACTACAATGAGCAGTTCTTC. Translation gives CASSQDRGNYNEQFF.

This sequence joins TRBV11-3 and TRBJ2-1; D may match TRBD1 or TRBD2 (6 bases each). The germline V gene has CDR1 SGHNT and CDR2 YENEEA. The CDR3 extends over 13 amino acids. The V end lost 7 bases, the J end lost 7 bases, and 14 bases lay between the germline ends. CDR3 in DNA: TGTGCCAGCACCTCCTCGGGGGCAAATGAGCAGTTCTTC. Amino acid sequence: CASTSSGANEQFF.

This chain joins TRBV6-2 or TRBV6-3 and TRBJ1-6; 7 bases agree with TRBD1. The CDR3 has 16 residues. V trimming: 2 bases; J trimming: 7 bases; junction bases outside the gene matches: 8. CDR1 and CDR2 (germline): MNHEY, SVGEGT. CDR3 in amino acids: CASSYRGGRGNSPLHF. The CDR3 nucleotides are TGTGCCAGCAGTTACCGAGGGGGCCGAGGGAATTCACCCCTCCACTTT.

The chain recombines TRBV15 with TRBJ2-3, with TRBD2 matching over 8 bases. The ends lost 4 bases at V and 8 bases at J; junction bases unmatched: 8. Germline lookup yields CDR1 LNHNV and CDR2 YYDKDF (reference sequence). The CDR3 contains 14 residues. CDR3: CATSISGAEGTQYF. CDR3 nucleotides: TGTGCCACCAGCATTAGCGGGGCCGAGGGTACGCAGTATTTT.

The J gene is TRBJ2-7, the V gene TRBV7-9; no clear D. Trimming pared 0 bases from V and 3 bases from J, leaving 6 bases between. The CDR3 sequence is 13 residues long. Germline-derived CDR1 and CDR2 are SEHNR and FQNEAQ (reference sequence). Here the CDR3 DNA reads TGTGCCAGCAGCTTAGCAGGGTACTACGAGCAGTACTTC. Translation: CASSLAGYYEQYF.

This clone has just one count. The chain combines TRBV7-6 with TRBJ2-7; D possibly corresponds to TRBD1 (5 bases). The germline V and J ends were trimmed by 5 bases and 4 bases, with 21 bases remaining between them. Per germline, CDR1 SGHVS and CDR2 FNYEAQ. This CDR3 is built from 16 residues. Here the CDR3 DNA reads TGTGCCAGCAGCGGTGAAGGGGCTGAAAGCCTTTACGAGCAGTACTTC. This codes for CASSGEGAESLYEQYF.

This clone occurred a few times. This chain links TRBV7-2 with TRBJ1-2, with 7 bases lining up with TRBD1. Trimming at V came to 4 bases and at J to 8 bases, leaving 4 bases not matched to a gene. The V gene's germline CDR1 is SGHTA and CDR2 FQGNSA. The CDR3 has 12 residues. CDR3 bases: TGTGCCAGCAGCTACCGGGACAGAGGCTACACCTTC. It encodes CASSYRDRGYTF. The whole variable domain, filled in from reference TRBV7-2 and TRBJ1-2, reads GAGVSQSPSNKVTEKGKDVELRCDPISGHTALYWYRQSLGQGLEFLIYFQGNSAPDKSGLPSDRFSAERTGGSVSTLTIQRTQQEDSAVYLCASSYRDRGYTFGSGTRLTVV.

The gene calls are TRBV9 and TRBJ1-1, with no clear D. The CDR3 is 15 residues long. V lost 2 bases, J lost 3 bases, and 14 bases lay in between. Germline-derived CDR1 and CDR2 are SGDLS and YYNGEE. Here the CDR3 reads CASSVGLRRDTEAFF. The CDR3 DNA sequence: TGTGCCAGCAGCGTCGGGTTGCGGAGGGACACTGAAGCTTTCTTT.

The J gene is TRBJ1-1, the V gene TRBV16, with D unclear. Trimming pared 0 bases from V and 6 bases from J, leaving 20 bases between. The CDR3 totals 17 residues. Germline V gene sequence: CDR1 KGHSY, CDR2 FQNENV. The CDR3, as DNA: TGTGCCAGCAGCCAATCGGAAACGTGGAGGTTTAGAGCTGAAGCTTTCTTT. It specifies CASSQSETWRFRAEAFF.

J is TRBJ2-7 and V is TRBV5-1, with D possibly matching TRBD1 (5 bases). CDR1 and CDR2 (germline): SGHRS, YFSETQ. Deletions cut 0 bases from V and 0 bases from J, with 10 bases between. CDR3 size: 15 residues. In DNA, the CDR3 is TGCGCCAGCAGCTTGGTAGGGGTTACCTCCTACGAGCAGTACTTC. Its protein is CASSLVGVTSYEQYF.

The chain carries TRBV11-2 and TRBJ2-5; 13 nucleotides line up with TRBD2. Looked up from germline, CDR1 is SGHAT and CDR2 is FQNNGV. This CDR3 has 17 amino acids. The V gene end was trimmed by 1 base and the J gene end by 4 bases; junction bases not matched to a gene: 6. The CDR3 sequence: CASSLGTSGGARETQYF. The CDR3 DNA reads TGTGCCAGCAGCTTAGGTACTAGCGGGGGGGCCAGAGAGACCCAGTACTTC.

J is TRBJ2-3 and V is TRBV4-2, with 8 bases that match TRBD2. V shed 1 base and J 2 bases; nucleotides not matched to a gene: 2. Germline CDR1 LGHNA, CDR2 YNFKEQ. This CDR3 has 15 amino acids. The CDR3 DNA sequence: TGTGCCAGCAGCCAAGCGGGAGGGCCCACAGATACGCAGTATTTT. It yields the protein CASSQAGGPTDTQYF.

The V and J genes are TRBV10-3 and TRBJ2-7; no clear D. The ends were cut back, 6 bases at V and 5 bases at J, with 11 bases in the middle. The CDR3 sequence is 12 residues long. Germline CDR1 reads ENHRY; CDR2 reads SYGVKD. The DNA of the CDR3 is TGTGCCATCAGGGACCTGGGGAACGAGCAGTACTTC. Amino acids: CAIRDLGNEQYF.

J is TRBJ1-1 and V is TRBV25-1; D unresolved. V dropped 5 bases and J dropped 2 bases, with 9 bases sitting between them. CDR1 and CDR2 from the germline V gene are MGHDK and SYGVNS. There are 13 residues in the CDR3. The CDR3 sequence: CASSIKANTEAFF. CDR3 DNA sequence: TGTGCCAGCAGTATCAAGGCCAACACTGAAGCTTTCTTT.

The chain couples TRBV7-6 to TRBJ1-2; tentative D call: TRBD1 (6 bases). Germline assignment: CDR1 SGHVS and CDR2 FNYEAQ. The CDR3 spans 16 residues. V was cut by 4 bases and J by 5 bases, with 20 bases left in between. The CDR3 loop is CASSSGEPSGRYGYTF. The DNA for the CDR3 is TGTGCCAGCAGCTCAGGGGAACCCTCAGGGCGGTATGGCTACACCTTC.

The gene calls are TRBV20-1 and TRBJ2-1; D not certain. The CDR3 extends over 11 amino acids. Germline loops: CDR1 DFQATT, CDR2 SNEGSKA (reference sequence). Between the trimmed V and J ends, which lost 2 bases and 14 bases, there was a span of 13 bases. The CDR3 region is CSARRTPEEFF. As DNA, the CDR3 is TGCAGTGCTAGAAGAACCCCCGAGGAGTTCTTC.

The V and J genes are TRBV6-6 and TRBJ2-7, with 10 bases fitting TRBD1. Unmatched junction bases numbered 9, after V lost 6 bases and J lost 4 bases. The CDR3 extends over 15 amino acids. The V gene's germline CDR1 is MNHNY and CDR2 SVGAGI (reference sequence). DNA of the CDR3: TGTGCCAGCAGGTCCGACAGGGGGCCGACGTACGAGCAGTACTTC. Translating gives CASRSDRGPTYEQYF.

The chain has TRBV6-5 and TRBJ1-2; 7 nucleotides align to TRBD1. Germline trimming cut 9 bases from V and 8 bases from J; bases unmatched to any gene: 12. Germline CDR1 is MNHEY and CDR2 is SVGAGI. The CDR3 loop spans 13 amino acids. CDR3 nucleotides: TGTGCCAGAGGGGCAGGGGGATTTGAGGGCTACACCTTC. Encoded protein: CARGAGGFEGYTF.

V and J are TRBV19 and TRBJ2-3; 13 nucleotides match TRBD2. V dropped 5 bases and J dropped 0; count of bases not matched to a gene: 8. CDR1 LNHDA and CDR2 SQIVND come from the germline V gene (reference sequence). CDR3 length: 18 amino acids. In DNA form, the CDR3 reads TGTGCCAGTAGTTTAAGACTAGCGGGGGGCTACAGCACAGATACGCAGTATTTT. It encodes CASSLRLAGGYSTDTQYF. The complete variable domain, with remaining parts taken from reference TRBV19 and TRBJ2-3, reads DGGITQSPKYLFRKEGQNVTLSCEQNLNHDAMYWYRQDPGQGLRLIYYSQIVNDFQKGDIAEGYSVSREKKESFPLTVTSAQKNPTAFYLCASSLRLAGGYSTDTQYFGPGTRLTVL.